Listed below are T cell receptor beta chains from one sample, sequenced in a study of T cell responses to AZD1222 COVID-19 vaccine. The protocol was immunoSEQ multiplex PCR, while the TCRdb copy is restricted to in-frame clones and leaves out a portion. This sample has approximately 82,000 clones; roughly nine tenths occur once, and the top ten carry about 5.2%. The sequencing used peripheral blood, collected on day 0 of AZD1222 vaccination. Receptors were obtained from an adult in good health. Both conserved end residues are part of each CDR3. A D gene is named only where the DNA matches it firmly. Rows give clone size only sometimes, using once, few, many, or a class for an expanded clone.

V gene	D gene	clone size	J gene	CDR3 length	CDR3 DNA	CDR3 protein
TRBV11-3	NA	NA	TRBJ2-2	15	TGTGCCAGCAGCTTAACAGGGACATCATCCGGGGAGCTGTTTTTT	CASSLTGTSSGELFF
TRBV18	NA	NA	TRBJ2-1	15	TGTGCCAGCTCACCAAGTAGCGGACTGTACAATGAGCAGTTCTTC	CASSPSSGLYNEQFF
TRBV19	TRBD1	NA	TRBJ1-4	17	TGTGCCAGTAGTCGTCGGGACAGGGGAGGGATAAGTGAAAAACTGTTTTTT	CASSRRDRGGISEKLFF
TRBV3-1/TRBV3-2	NA	NA	TRBJ2-7	15	TGTGCCAGCAGCCAACCCGGGACATCCCACTACGAGCAGTACTTC	CASSQPGTSHYEQYF
TRBV6-5	NA	NA	TRBJ2-7	13	TGTGCCAGCAGCTATACCCGGGGTAGCGAGCAGTACTTC	CASSYTRGSEQYF
TRBV6-2/TRBV6-3	NA	NA	TRBJ2-2	12	TGTGCCAGCAGTTACCTCCCCGGGGAGCTGTTTTTT	CASSYLPGELFF
TRBV3-1/TRBV3-2	TRBD2	NA	TRBJ2-5	15	TGTGCCAGCAGCCAACGTTCGGGAGGATCGGAGACCCAGTACTTC	CASSQRSGGSETQYF
TRBV4-1	TRBD1	once	TRBJ2-7	17	TGCGCCAGCAGCCAAGTAACCGGGACAGGGAGCTCCTACGAGCAGTACTTC	CASSQVTGTGSSYEQYF
TRBV7-2	TRBD2	NA	TRBJ2-1	14	TGTGCCAGCAGCTTAACGGGGGGGCTGGATGAGCAGTTCTTC	CASSLTGGLDEQFF
TRBV7-8	NA	NA	TRBJ1-2	13	TGTGCCAGCAGCTCAGAAACTGGCTATGGCTACACCTTC	CASSSETGYGYTF
TRBV5-5	NA	NA	TRBJ1-1	13	TGTGCCAGCAGCTCTTCGGAGAGAGGGGGAGCTTTCTTT	CASSSSERGGAFF
TRBV19	NA	NA	TRBJ1-5	14	TGTGCCAGTAGTATTGTGGGCGGTGATCAGCCCCAGCATTTT	CASSIVGGDQPQHF
TRBV10-1	NA	NA	TRBJ1-5	16	TGCGCCAGCAGTGAGTCGAAAGGGAATGGCAATCAGCCCCAGCATTTT	CASSESKGNGNQPQHF
TRBV12-3/TRBV12-4	NA	NA	TRBJ2-7	13	TGTGCCAGCAGTTTTGGGGTTACCTACGAGCAGTACTTC	CASSFGVTYEQYF
TRBV6-5	TRBD1	NA	TRBJ1-6	15	TGTGCCAGCACCGGGGACAGCATTAGGGGGGATCCCCTCCACTTT	CASTGDSIRGDPLHF
TRBV11-2	NA	NA	TRBJ1-1	13	TGTGCCAGCAGCTTATATTCGAACACTGAAGCTTTCTTT	CASSLYSNTEAFF
TRBV11-2	NA	NA	TRBJ2-5	13	TGTGCCAGCAGCCAAGGGTACCCAGAGACCCAGTACTTC	CASSQGYPETQYF
TRBV7-3	TRBD1	NA	TRBJ2-2	14	TGTGCCAGCAGCCGGACAGGGGGCACCGGGGAGCTGTTTTTT	CASSRTGGTGELFF
TRBV9	TRBD1	NA	TRBJ2-7	15	TGTGCCAGCAGTATTCTGGGACAGGGATGGAACGAGCAGTACTTC	CASSILGQGWNEQYF
TRBV12-3/TRBV12-4	NA	NA	TRBJ1-5	11	TGTGCCAGCAGTAGGACTGGGCCCCAGCATTTT	CASSRTGPQHF
TRBV28	NA	NA	TRBJ1-5	14	TGTGCCAGCATAAGGCAGGGCAGCAATCAGCCCCAGCATTTT	CASIRQGSNQPQHF
TRBV4-3	NA	NA	TRBJ2-3	17	TGCGCCAGCAGCCAGAACTGGAGGGAAGTTGGGACAGATACGCAGTATTTT	CASSQNWREVGTDTQYF
TRBV19	NA	NA	TRBJ1-6	17	TGTGCCAGTAGTATAGGCGTCGGAAGCTCCTATAATTCACCCCTCCACTTT	CASSIGVGSSYNSPLHF
TRBV7-6	TRBD1	once	TRBJ2-3	16	TGTGCCAGCAGCTCCCGGGGGACAGGGAGCACAGATACGCAGTATTTT	CASSSRGTGSTDTQYF